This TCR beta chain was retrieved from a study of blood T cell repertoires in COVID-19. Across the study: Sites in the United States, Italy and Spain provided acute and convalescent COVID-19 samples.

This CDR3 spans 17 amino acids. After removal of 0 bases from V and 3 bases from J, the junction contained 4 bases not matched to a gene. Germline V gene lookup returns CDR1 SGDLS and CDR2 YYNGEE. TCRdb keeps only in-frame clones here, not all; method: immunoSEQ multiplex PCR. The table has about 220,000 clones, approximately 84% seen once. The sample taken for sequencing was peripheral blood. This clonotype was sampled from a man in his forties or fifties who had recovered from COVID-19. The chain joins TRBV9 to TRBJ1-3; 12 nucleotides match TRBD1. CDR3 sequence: CASSVVGQGAVGNTIYF. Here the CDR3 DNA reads TGTGCCAGCAGCGTAGTGGGACAGGGGGCAGTTGGAAACACCATATATTTT.